The clone carrying this T cell receptor beta chain was seen ten or more times. Staff drew approximately 9.7 milliliters of peripheral blood from each donor. Isolated PBMCs totaled at least 6 million in each sample. This record comes from a study of blood T cells in healthy people across ages. V lost 1 base to trimming and J lost 1 base, with 10 bases between them. Per germline, CDR1 SEHNR and CDR2 FQNEAQ (reference sequence). CDR3 size: 15 residues. The authors ran a second PCR of roughly 6 to 12 cycles using a sample-barcoded 5' primer and a J-beta primer mix. TCRdb independently ran MiXCR on the 5' RACE reads; one entry per CDR3 protein. There are around 870,000 distinct CDR3 sequences in the sample; 29% occur only once, and 17% lies in the top ten.

This receptor was obtained from a woman aged 80 or over in good health. Sequenced input: blood. The chain is built from TRBV7-9 and TRBJ2-5, with D possibly being TRBD2 (6 bases). Here the CDR3 DNA reads TGTGCCAGCAGCTTAGGTTCCGGGAGCCAAGAGACCCAGTACTTC. Amino acid sequence: CASSLGSGSQETQYF.